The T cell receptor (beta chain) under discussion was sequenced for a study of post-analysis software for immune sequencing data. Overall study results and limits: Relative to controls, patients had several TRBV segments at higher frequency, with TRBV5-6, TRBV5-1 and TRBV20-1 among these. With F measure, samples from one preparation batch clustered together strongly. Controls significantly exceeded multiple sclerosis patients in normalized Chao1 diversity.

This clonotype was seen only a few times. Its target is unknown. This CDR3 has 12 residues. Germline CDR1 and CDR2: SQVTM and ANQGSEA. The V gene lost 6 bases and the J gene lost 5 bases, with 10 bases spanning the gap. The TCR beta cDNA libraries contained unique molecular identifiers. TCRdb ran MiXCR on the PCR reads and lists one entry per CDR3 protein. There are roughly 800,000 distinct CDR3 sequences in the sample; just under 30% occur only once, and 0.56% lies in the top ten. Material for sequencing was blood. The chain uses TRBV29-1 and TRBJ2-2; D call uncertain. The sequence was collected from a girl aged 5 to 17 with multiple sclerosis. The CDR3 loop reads CSVLEQTGELFF. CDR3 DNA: TGCAGCGTCCTTGAACAAACCGGGGAGCTGTTTTTT.